A selection of T cell receptor beta chains follows, all from one sample in a study of cytomegalovirus exposure and HLA in healthy donors. Repertoires were generated with immunoSEQ multiplex PCR, while TCRdb's copy carries only in-frame clones and drops some. The sample contains around 130,000 clones, 85% of which appear only once. The sample consisted of PBMCs. The receptors were sampled from a woman aged 25 to 45 in good health and CMV-seronegative. Each CDR3 is given with its conserved first and last residue. A D gene is named only where the DNA matches it firmly. Not every row has a clone size; where given, it reads once, few, many or a size class.

>TRBV20-1|TRBJ2-3|NA|11|NA
CSGEAGDTQYF
TGCAGTGGGGAGGCGGGAGATACGCAGTATTTT
>TRBV5-1|TRBJ1-3|TRBD1|18|NA
CASSLGTALIPPGNTIYF
TGCGCCAGCAGCTTAGGGACAGCTCTCATCCCCCCTGGAAACACCATATATTTT
>TRBV18|TRBJ2-1|NA|15|NA
CASSPTGNRQIEQFF
TGTGCCAGCTCACCTACTGGAAATAGACAGATTGAGCAGTTCTTC
>TRBV5-1|TRBJ2-2|NA|15|NA
CASSLSQGNTGELFF
TGCGCCAGCAGCTTGTCACAGGGGAACACCGGGGAGCTGTTTTTT
>TRBV5-4|TRBJ1-1|TRBD1|16|NA
CASSQGDSAMNTEAFF
TGCGCCAGCAGCCAAGGGGACAGCGCGATGAACACTGAAGCTTTCTTT
>TRBV11-2|TRBJ1-4|NA|15|NA
CASRLAFSTNEKLFF
TGTGCCAGCAGGCTAGCGTTCTCGACTAATGAAAAACTGTTTTTT
>TRBV7-6|TRBJ1-1|NA|18|NA
CASSLVISWGSLGSEAFF
TGTGCCAGCAGCTTAGTGATTAGTTGGGGCAGCCTGGGCTCTGAAGCTTTCTTT
>TRBV30|TRBJ2-5|NA|16|NA
CAWRPRTGGSKETQYF
TGTGCCTGGAGACCCCGTACGGGGGGCTCAAAAGAGACCCAGTACTTC
>TRBV7-2|TRBJ1-2|NA|15|NA
CASNEPGLANYGYTF
TGTGCCAGCAATGAACCCGGTTTGGCTAACTATGGCTACACCTTC
>TRBV28|TRBJ2-5|NA|14|NA
CASSSRQGPGTQYF
TGTGCCAGCAGTTCCCGGCAGGGCCCAGGAACCCAGTACTTC
>TRBV5-1|TRBJ2-4|NA|16|NA
CASSLSLTLAKNIQYF
TGCGCCAGCAGCTTGTCACTGACACTAGCCAAAAACATTCAGTACTTC
>TRBV30|TRBJ2-1|NA|14|once
CAWRLGSGYNEQFF
TGTGCCTGGAGGCTTGGGAGCGGGTACAATGAGCAGTTCTTC
>TRBV20-1|TRBJ2-7|NA|11|NA
CSAREGLLQYF
TGCAGTGCTAGAGAGGGACTCTTGCAGTACTTC
>TRBV30|TRBJ1-6|TRBD1|16|NA
CAWSRDRDSYNSPLHF
TGTGCCTGGAGCCGGGACAGGGACTCCTATAATTCACCCCTCCACTTT